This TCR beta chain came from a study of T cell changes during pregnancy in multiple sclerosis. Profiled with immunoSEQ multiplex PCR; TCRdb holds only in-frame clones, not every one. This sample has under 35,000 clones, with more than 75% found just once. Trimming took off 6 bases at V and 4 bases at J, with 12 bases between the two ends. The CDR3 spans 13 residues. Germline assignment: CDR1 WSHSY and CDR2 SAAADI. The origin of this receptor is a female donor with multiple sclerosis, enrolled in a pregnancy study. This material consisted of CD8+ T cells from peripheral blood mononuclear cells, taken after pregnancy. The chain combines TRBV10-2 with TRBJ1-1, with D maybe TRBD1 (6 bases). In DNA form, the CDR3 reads TGCGCCAGCAGCCCTGTCAGGGGCACTGAAGCTTTCTTT. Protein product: CASSPVRGTEAFF.